Following are 5 T cell receptor beta chains from one sample sequenced in a study of blood T cell repertoires in COVID-19. Here immunoSEQ multiplex PCR was the method, and the copy in TCRdb shows in-frame clones only, minus some. The table includes about 270,000 clones, around 88% detected once. The material sequenced was peripheral blood. These TCRs come from a woman of 80 years or more with COVID-19, enrolled during active disease.

The chain links TRBV4-1 to TRBJ2-5; D is possibly TRBD1 (6 bases). The V gene lost 4 bases and the J gene lost 2 bases, with 20 bases spanning the gap. Germline values: CDR1 MGHRA, CDR2 YSYEKL. This CDR3 is 17 amino acids long. CDR3 coding DNA: TGCGCCAGCAGCCTATACCCCCCGGGACAAAATCAAGAGACCCAGTACTTC. The encoded protein is CASSLYPPGQNQETQYF.

The J gene is TRBJ1-4, the V gene TRBV12-3 or TRBV12-4, with a possible D match to TRBD1 (5 bases). This CDR3 has 13 residues. V lost 2 bases and J lost 7, with 8 bases in between. The chain's CDR3 is CASSLRQSEKLFF. In DNA, the CDR3 is TGTGCCAGCAGTTTAAGACAGAGTGAAAAACTGTTTTTT.

The rearrangement joins TRBV3-1 (or the pseudogene TRBV3-2) to TRBJ2-3; the match to TRBD1 covers 10 bases. The CDR3 loop spans 17 amino acids. With 4 bases clipped from V and 3 bases from J, the junction kept 10 bases outside the gene matches. CDR1 is LGHDT and CDR2 is YNNKEL in the germline V gene (reference sequence). The CDR3 DNA reads TGTGCCAGCAGCCGAAAATTAGGACAGGGGGGGACAGATACGCAGTATTTT. Protein product: CASSRKLGQGGTDTQYF.

This clone was seen a single time. The V call is TRBV9, the J call TRBJ1-2; no firm D call. The CDR3 is 14 residues long. V lost 0 bases and J 7 bases, leaving 13 bases between the germline ends. CDR1 is SGDLS, CDR2 YYNGEE, per germline. The CDR3 coding sequence is TGTGCCAGCAGCGTAGGTGGGCAGTCAGCTGGCTACACCTTC. Its translation: CASSVGGQSAGYTF.

This chain joins TRBV27 and TRBJ1-1; no clear D. This CDR3 is built from 12 residues. Per germline, CDR1 MNHEY and CDR2 SMNVEV (reference sequence). Trimming left V 10 bases short and J 6 bases short, with 15 bases between. This CDR3 reads CATRSISAEAFF. CDR3 bases: TGTGCCACCCGATCTATCTCCGCTGAAGCTTTCTTT.